A single sample gave rise to the 2 T cell receptor beta chains below, sequenced in a study of T cells in Graves' hyperthyroidism and ophthalmopathy. TCR beta CDR3 regions were amplified from RNA transcripts. A first-round RT-PCR of the TCR CDR3 used the HTBI primer set. One entry per CDR3 protein, called by TCRdb with MiXCR from the multiplex PCR reads. The sample holds about 480,000 distinct CDR3 sequences; roughly 23% are singletons and the top ten take approximately 49%. Sample: blood. These receptors originate from a woman between 70 and 85 years old with Graves' ophthalmopathy.

V gene TRBV5-1 combines with J gene TRBJ2-2; 8 positions agree with TRBD2. Per germline, CDR1 SGHRS and CDR2 YFSETQ. The CDR3 contains 18 residues. The trim removed 3 bases at V and 3 bases at J, leaving 13 bases unmatched. In DNA, the CDR3 is TGCGCCAGCAGCTCGAGGAAATTCTGGCGGGAGGACACCGGGGAGCTGTTTTTT. It codes for CASSSRKFWREDTGELFF.

The chain links TRBV28 to TRBJ1-1; TRBD1 is a possible D gene (5 bases). Germline values: CDR1 MDHEN, CDR2 SYDVKM. V lost 3 bases and J lost 3, with 11 bases in between. This CDR3 spans 14 amino acids. The CDR3 DNA reads as TGTGCCAGCAGTTTGTCCGGGACTCACACTGAAGCTTTCTTT. Translating gives CASSLSGTHTEAFF.